One sample yielded the 27 T cell receptor beta chains listed below, sequenced in a study of shared clonotypes between healthy human individuals. Naive CD8 populations comprised CD45RO-negative cells positively selected for CCR7, excluding terminally differentiated effector memory CD45RA+ cells. The assay was immunoSEQ multiplex PCR, and TCRdb's table has in-frame clones only and misses some. Found here are some 580,000 clones, more than 95% of them singletons; the top ten hold 0.25% to 0.35%. Sequenced material: naive CD8+ T cells sorted from blood. These TCRs come from a man in his thirties or forties in good health.

The chain links TRBV2 to TRBJ2-7; the match to TRBD1 covers 7 bases. The CDR3 covers 15 residues. The germline V gene encodes CDR1 SNHLY and CDR2 FYNNEI. Trimming at V came to 7 bases and at J to 1 base, leaving 10 bases not matched to a gene. Here the CDR3 reads CASNLGRTGSYEQYF. Written as DNA, the CDR3 is TGTGCCAGCAACCTGGGACGGACAGGTTCCTACGAGCAGTACTTC.

The V call is TRBV6-5, the J call TRBJ2-3; 7 bases match TRBD2. Germline CDR1 and CDR2: MNHEY and SVGAGI. The V gene end was trimmed by 2 bases and the J gene end by 0 bases; junction bases not matched to a gene: 5. CDR3 length equals 16 residues. CDR3 protein: CASSYGAGESTDTQYF. The CDR3 DNA is TGTGCCAGCAGTTACGGGGCGGGGGAAAGCACAGATACGCAGTATTTT.

The chain couples TRBV18 to TRBJ2-7; maybe TRBD1 (5 bases). The V end was cut by 3 bases, the J end by 0 bases, with 15 bases between. The CDR3 covers 16 residues. In germline, CDR1 is KGHSH, CDR2 LQKENI. The CDR3 reads CASSPTTATSSYEQYF. CDR3 nucleotide sequence: TGTGCCAGCTCACCGACGACAGCGACCTCCTCCTACGAGCAGTACTTC.

The chain is built from TRBV5-5 and TRBJ2-7, with unresolved D. CDR3 size: 15 residues. CDR1 and CDR2 from the germline V gene are SGHKS and YYEKEE (reference sequence). The V gene lost 0 bases and the J gene lost 7 bases, with 17 bases spanning the gap. Here the CDR3 DNA reads TGTGCCAGCAGCTTGGTAGTCGGGCCACCCCCGGAGCAGTACTTC. Translated, it gives CASSLVVGPPPEQYF.

The V call is TRBV4-1, the J call TRBJ2-1, with TRBD1 matching over 9 bases. The V segment lost 2 bases and the J segment 3 bases; nucleotides outside the gene matches: 8. Germline assignment: CDR1 MGHRA and CDR2 YSYEKL. This CDR3 spans 17 amino acids. The CDR3 sequence is CASSQTPGTGNYNEQFF. The DNA for the CDR3 is TGCGCCAGCAGCCAAACTCCCGGGACAGGGAACTACAATGAGCAGTTCTTC.

V and J are TRBV7-9 and TRBJ2-7; TRBD1 or TRBD2 may be the D gene (5 bases each). The CDR3 extends over 13 amino acids. Between the trimmed V and J ends, which lost 5 bases and 3 bases, there was a span of 11 bases. CDR1 SEHNR and CDR2 FQNEAQ come from the germline V gene (reference sequence). CDR3 region: CASSGDRDYEQYF. CDR3 in DNA: TGTGCCAGCAGCGGGGACCGGGACTACGAGCAGTACTTC.

The rearrangement uses TRBV7-9 and TRBJ2-7; weak D call: TRBD1 (6 bases). The V gene's germline CDR1 is SEHNR and CDR2 FQNEAQ (reference sequence). This CDR3 has 14 amino acids. Trimming stripped 4 bases from V and 2 bases from J, with 12 bases between. CDR3 sequence (DNA): TGTGCCAGCAGCTACACAGGGTCCGCCTACGAGCAGTACTTC. Translation: CASSYTGSAYEQYF.

The gene calls are TRBV15 and TRBJ2-1; possibly TRBD1 for D (5 bases). V was cut by 3 bases and J by 2 bases, with 5 bases left in between. The CDR3 sequence is 13 residues long. The V gene's germline CDR1 is LNHNV and CDR2 YYDKDF (reference sequence). The CDR3 DNA reads TGTGCCACCAGCAGGACAGCCTACAATGAGCAGTTCTTC. Its protein is CATSRTAYNEQFF.

The chain uses TRBV5-1 and TRBJ2-7; 8 bases fit TRBD2. The CDR3 covers 17 residues. Germline assignment: CDR1 SGHRS and CDR2 YFSETQ. Losses at the gene ends were 0 bases for V and 2 bases for J; bases not matched to a gene: 10. The DNA of the CDR3 is TGCGCCAGCAGCTTGGCCGGTTTTTCGGGAGGGACCTACGAGCAGTACTTC. Translated, it gives CASSLAGFSGGTYEQYF.

A remark on this clone: Other DNA sequences of this sample code for an identical CDR3. The gene calls are TRBV7-9 and TRBJ2-3, with D unresolved. Trimming removed 5 bases at V and 0 bases at J, with 9 bases between. The CDR3 consists of 14 residues. CDR1 and CDR2 (germline): SEHNR, FQNEAQ (reference sequence). The CDR3 region has the DNA TGTGCCAGCAGCCCCCCATCTAGCACAGATACGCAGTATTTT. Translation: CASSPPSSTDTQYF.

This clone was counted once. The V gene is TRBV10-3, the J gene TRBJ1-1; D is unresolved. The germline V and J ends were trimmed by 7 bases and 11 bases, with 20 bases remaining between them. Germline CDR1 is ENHRY and CDR2 is SYGVKD. The CDR3 spans 13 residues. CDR3 amino acids: CAITNSGSGWAFF. The DNA for the CDR3 is TGTGCCATCACCAACTCAGGATCTGGCTGGGCTTTCTTT.

The chain links TRBV7-8 to TRBJ2-1, with D unclear. CDR1 and CDR2 from the germline V gene are SGHVS and FQNEAQ. V lost 1 base, J lost 8 bases, and 15 bases lay in between. This CDR3 contains 15 residues. The CDR3 loop reads CASSLDRAQQDEQFF. CDR3 in DNA: TGTGCCAGCAGCTTAGATCGGGCGCAGCAGGATGAGCAGTTCTTC.

The chain couples TRBV10-3 to TRBJ2-1; D gene unclear. The CDR3 length is 13 residues. Germline CDR1 is ENHRY and CDR2 is SYGVKD. V was cut by 8 bases and J by 2 bases, with 10 bases left in between. The CDR3 sequence is CAIRPPPYNEQFF. DNA for the CDR3: TGTGCCATCCGGCCTCCACCCTACAATGAGCAGTTCTTC.

V usage is TRBV7-9 and J usage is TRBJ2-5; D is perhaps TRBD1 (6 bases). CDR3 size: 12 residues. Germline loops: CDR1 SEHNR, CDR2 FQNEAQ (reference sequence). Trimming removed 4 bases at V and 3 bases at J, with 6 bases between. The CDR3 DNA follows: TGTGCCAGCAGCTGGACAGAAGAGACCCAGTACTTC. The encoded protein is CASSWTEETQYF.

V usage is TRBV7-9 and J usage is TRBJ1-2, with 9 positions matching TRBD1. Germline values: CDR1 SEHNR, CDR2 FQNEAQ (reference sequence). This CDR3 is built from 14 residues. Losses at the gene ends were 5 bases for V and 3 bases for J; bases not matched to a gene: 4. CDR3 in DNA: TGTGCCAGCAGCCCGAGGACAGGGGACTATGGCTACACCTTC. It encodes CASSPRTGDYGYTF.

This clone was counted a single time. V usage is TRBV5-1 and J usage is TRBJ2-4; D remains unclear. Looked up from germline, CDR1 is SGHRS and CDR2 is YFSETQ. Trimming stripped 2 bases from V and 6 bases from J, with 6 bases between. This CDR3 is 12 amino acids long. The CDR3 bases are TGCGCCAGCAGCTTCGACTCAAACATTCAGTACTTC. It codes for CASSFDSNIQYF.

The gene calls are TRBV7-9 and TRBJ1-4, with 7 bases aligning to TRBD1. The CDR3 covers 16 residues. Germline values: CDR1 SEHNR, CDR2 FQNEAQ (reference sequence). V dropped 1 base and J dropped 5; count of bases not matched to a gene: 7. CDR3 sequence (DNA): TGTGCCAGCAGCTTAGTCCAGGGGGGAAACAATGAAAAACTGTTTTTT. Protein: CASSLVQGGNNEKLFF.

The J gene is TRBJ1-2, the V gene TRBV6-1, with D possibly being TRBD1 (5 bases). The ends were cut back, 3 bases at V and 1 base at J, with 12 bases in the middle. The CDR3 is made up of 15 amino acids. Per the germline V gene, CDR1 is MNHNS and CDR2 is SASEGT. The CDR3 protein is CASSESTASNYGYTF. The CDR3 coding sequence is TGTGCCAGCAGTGAGTCGACAGCGAGTAACTATGGCTACACCTTC.

The chain recombines TRBV7-9 with TRBJ2-4; D is undetermined. The germline V gene has CDR1 SEHNR and CDR2 FQNEAQ (reference sequence). The CDR3 covers 13 residues. The ends were cut back, 6 bases at V and 0 bases at J, with 6 bases in the middle. CDR3 loop: CASRGIAKNIQYF. The CDR3, as DNA: TGTGCCAGCAGGGGGATAGCCAAAAACATTCAGTACTTC.

The gene calls are TRBV11-2 and TRBJ1-5; no clear D. CDR3 size: 14 residues. V was clipped by 5 bases and J by 2 bases, with 10 bases between them. CDR1 and CDR2 from the germline V gene are SGHAT and FQNNGV. For the CDR3, the DNA is TGTGCCAGCAGCCAAGACCAGGGCAATCAGCCCCAGCATTTT. Translated, it gives CASSQDQGNQPQHF.

The chain couples TRBV5-5 to TRBJ2-6, with D tentatively TRBD1 (6 bases). CDR3 length: 18 amino acids. CDR1 SGHKS and CDR2 YYEKEE come from the germline V gene (reference sequence). V gave up 3 bases and J gave up 0 bases, with 16 bases separating them. In DNA form, the CDR3 reads TGTGCCAGCAGCTATCGAGACAGGCCAAGCTCTGGGGCCAACGTCCTGACTTTC. Translating gives CASSYRDRPSSGANVLTF. The full variable domain, its missing parts supplied by reference TRBV5-5 and TRBJ2-6, is DAGVTQSPTHLIKTRGQQVTLRCSPISGHKSVSWYQQVLGQGPQFIFQYYEKEERGRGNFPDRFSARQFPNYSSELNVNALLLGDSALYLCASSYRDRPSSGANVLTFGAGSRLTVL.

The chain couples TRBV10-3 to TRBJ2-7; 7 bases line up with TRBD1. Germline lookup yields CDR1 ENHRY and CDR2 SYGVKD. Trimming cost V 11 bases and J 3 bases; bases outside gene matches: 10. The CDR3 totals 13 residues. DNA for the CDR3: TGTGCCGTCCGGGACAGCGACTTCTACGAGCAGTACTTC. Protein product: CAVRDSDFYEQYF.

This sequence joins TRBV11-3 and TRBJ2-2; 7 bases are a match to TRBD2. The CDR3 is made up of 16 amino acids. V lost 10 bases and J lost 5; bases outside the gene matches: 16. In germline, CDR1 is SGHNT, CDR2 YENEEA. The CDR3 DNA follows: TGTGCCATTTCCTTAACCGGGACTACTGGTACCGGGGAGCTGTTTTTT. It encodes CAISLTGTTGTGELFF.

This chain joins TRBV2 and TRBJ1-4, with no clear D. This CDR3 is built from 15 residues. Trimming stripped 2 bases from V and 4 bases from J, with 11 bases between. Germline CDR1 is SNHLY and CDR2 is FYNNEI. The CDR3 here is CASSERSSVNEKLFF. CDR3 DNA sequence: TGTGCCAGCAGTGAACGTTCCAGCGTTAATGAAAAACTGTTTTTT. Full variable domain (remainder filled in from reference TRBV2 and TRBJ1-4): EPEVTQTPSHQVTQMGQEVILRCVPISNHLYFYWYRQILGQKVEFLVSFYNNEISEKSEIFDDQFSVERPDGSNFTLKIRSTKLEDSAMYFCASSERSSVNEKLFFGSGTQLSVL.

The CDR3 nucleotides are TGTGCCAGCAGCGTAGATCCGGGCCTAAGCGGGAGCTCCTACAATGAGCAGTTCTTC. Protein product: CASSVDPGLSGSSYNEQFF. The rearrangement links TRBV9 to TRBJ2-1, with 8 nucleotides matching TRBD2. Trimming removed 0 bases from V and 0 bases from J; junction bases left unmatched: 11. Germline assignment: CDR1 SGDLS and CDR2 YYNGEE. This CDR3 is built from 19 residues.

The chain is built from TRBV19 and TRBJ2-7, with D tentatively TRBD1 (5 bases). CDR3 length: 14 residues. V dropped 5 bases and J dropped 0 bases, with 11 bases sitting between them. Germline lookup yields CDR1 LNHDA and CDR2 SQIVND (reference sequence). The CDR3 DNA sequence: TGTGCCAGTAGTTCCAGGGAACGCTCCTACGAGCAGTACTTC. This sequence encodes CASSSRERSYEQYF.

The gene calls are TRBV2 and TRBJ1-2; D remains ambiguous. CDR1 is SNHLY and CDR2 is FYNNEI in the germline V gene. This CDR3 is 15 amino acids long. Trimming removed 5 bases at V and 6 bases at J, with 19 bases between. CDR3 loop: CASSRHLGGINGYTF. The CDR3 DNA is TGTGCCAGCAGTCGCCACCTGGGCGGAATCAATGGCTACACCTTC.